This T cell receptor (beta chain) comes out of a study of blood T cell repertoires in COVID-19. Study context: Material from acute and convalescent COVID-19 was sourced from the United States, Italy and Spain. In each case, the material was cDNA or gDNA derived from T cells, B-cell-depleted T cells, or PBMCs.

As processed by the authors: Reference gene primer amplification in the assay estimated nucleated cell counts. Only in-frame clones appear in the TCRdb table, and some are missing; sequencing was by immunoSEQ multiplex PCR. The DNA gave D and trimming, while V, J and clone size come from that table. The sample shows over 100,000 clones, 80% to 90% of them seen only once. The germline V gene encodes CDR1 SNHLY and CDR2 FYNNEI. Trimming removed 6 bases at V and 4 bases at J, with 15 bases between. The CDR3 is 14 residues long. This TCR was recovered from a human donor in a cohort sampled during active COVID-19. Sequenced sample: peripheral blood. The V call is TRBV2, the J call TRBJ1-1; no reliable D call. This CDR3 reads CASSPIRVRTEAFF. In nucleotides, the CDR3 is TGTGCCAGCAGCCCAATACGGGTGCGCACTGAAGCTTTCTTT.